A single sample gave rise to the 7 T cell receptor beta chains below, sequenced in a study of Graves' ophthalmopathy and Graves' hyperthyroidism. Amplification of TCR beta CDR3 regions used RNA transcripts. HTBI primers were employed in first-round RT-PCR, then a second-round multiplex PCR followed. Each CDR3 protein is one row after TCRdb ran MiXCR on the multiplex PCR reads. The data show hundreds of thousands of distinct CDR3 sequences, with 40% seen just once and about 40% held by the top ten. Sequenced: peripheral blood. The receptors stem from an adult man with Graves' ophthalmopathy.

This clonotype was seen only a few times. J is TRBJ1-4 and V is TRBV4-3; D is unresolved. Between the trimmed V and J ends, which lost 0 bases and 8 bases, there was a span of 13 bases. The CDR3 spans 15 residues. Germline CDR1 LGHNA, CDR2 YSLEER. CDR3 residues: CASSQEGKGEEKLFF. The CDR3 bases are TGCGCCAGCAGCCAAGAGGGCAAGGGAGAGGAAAAACTGTTTTTT.

The CDR3 coding sequence is TGTGCCAGCAGCGTAGACTTCGGCAGGGGATACGAGCAGTACTTC. Its translation: CASSVDFGRGYEQYF. V is TRBV9 and J is TRBJ2-7; possible D gene TRBD1, 6 bases. CDR3 size: 15 residues. Germline lookup yields CDR1 SGDLS and CDR2 YYNGEE. V was cut by 0 bases and J by 4 bases, with 14 bases left in between.

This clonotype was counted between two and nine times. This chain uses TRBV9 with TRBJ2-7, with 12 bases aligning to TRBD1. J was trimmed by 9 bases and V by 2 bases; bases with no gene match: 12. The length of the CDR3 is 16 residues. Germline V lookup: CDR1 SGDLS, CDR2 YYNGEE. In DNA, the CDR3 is TGTGCCAGCAGCGTTGAACCGGGACAGGGGGCGCGGCGGCAGTACTTC. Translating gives CASSVEPGQGARRQYF. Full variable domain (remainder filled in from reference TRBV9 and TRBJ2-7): DSGVTQTPKHLITATGQRVTLRCSPRSGDLSVYWYQQSLDQGLQFLIQYYNGEERAKGNILERFSAQQFPDLHSELNLSSLELGDSALYFCASSVEPGQGARRQYFGPGTRLTVT.

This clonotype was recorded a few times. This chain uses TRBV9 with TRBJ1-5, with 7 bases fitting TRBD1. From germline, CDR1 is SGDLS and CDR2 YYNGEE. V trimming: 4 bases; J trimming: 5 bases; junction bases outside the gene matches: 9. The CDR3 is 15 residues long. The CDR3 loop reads CASSQRWTGDQPQHF. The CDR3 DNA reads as TGTGCCAGCAGCCAACGGTGGACAGGAGATCAGCCCCAGCATTTT.

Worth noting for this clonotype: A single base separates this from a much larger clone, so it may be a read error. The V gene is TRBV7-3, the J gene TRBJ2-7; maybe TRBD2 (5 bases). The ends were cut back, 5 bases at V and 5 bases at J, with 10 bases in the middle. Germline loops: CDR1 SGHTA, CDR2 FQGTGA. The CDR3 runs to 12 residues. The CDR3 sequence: CASSAQEDEQYF. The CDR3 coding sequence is TGTGCCAGCAGCGCCCAGGAGGACGAGCAGTACTTC. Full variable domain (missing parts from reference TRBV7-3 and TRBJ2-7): GAGVSQTPSNKVTEKGKYVELRCDPISGHTALYWYRQSLGQGPEFLIYFQGTGAADDSGLPNDRFFAVRPEGSVSTLKIQRTERGDSAVYLCASSAQEDEQYFGPGTRLTVT.

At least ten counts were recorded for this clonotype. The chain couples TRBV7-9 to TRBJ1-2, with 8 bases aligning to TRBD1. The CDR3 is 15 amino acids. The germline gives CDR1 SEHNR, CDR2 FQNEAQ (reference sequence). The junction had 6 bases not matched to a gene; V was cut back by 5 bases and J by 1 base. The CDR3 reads CASSLDRGYNYGYTF. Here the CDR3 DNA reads TGTGCCAGCAGCCTCGACAGGGGCTATAACTATGGCTACACCTTC.

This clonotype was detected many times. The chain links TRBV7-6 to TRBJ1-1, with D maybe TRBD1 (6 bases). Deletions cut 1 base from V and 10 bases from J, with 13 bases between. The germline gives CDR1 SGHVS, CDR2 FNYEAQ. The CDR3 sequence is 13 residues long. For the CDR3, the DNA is TGTGCCAGCAGCTTAGTTTTAGGGGGGGGAGCTTTCTTT. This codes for CASSLVLGGGAFF.